This T cell receptor beta chain appears in the sequencing data of a study of blood T cell repertoires in COVID-19. Study-level information: Collection of acute and convalescent COVID-19 samples took place in the United States, Italy and Spain. Sources were T cells, B-cell-depleted T cells, or PBMCs; the material itself was cDNA or gDNA.

How the authors handled the data: Amplified reference gene primers provided the basis for estimating nucleated cell counts. Profiling relied on immunoSEQ multiplex PCR, and the TCRdb table lists in-frame clones only, not all of them. V, J and clone size are taken as reported in that table, and D and trimming were inferred from the DNA itself. The sample consists of about 210,000 clones, 80% to 90% of them appearing once. In germline, CDR1 is KGHSH, CDR2 LQKENI. J gave up 6 bases and V 3 bases, and 10 bases lay outside the gene matches. This CDR3 contains 16 residues. This study enrolled people aged about 18 to 95 from about 24 US geographic areas.

The source of this sequence is a woman aged 25 to 39 who had been exposed to COVID-19. Sequencing input: PBMCs or T cells enriched from blood (not recorded which). J is TRBJ1-2 and V is TRBV18, with 10 bases that match TRBD1. In DNA form, the CDR3 reads TGTGCCAGCTCACCGGGACAGGGGTTTTCTTTTCATGGCTACACCTTC. Its translation: CASSPGQGFSFHGYTF.